Included here is one TCR beta chain sequence, with context. Its target antigen remains unknown. Base-call qualities are not available, and no considerably larger clone is one nucleotide away. TCRbeta CDR3 regions were amplified from genomic DNA by means of the immunoSEQ Assay, a bias-controlled multiplex PCR. As for how the authors treated the data: Nucleated cell counts per sample were estimated from amplification of reference gene primers within the assay. Sequence reads were collapsed and filtered to measure the absolute abundance of every unique TCRbeta CDR3 rearrangement. Productive Simpson clonality was computed per sample as the square root of Simpson's diversity index over productive rearrangements. TCRdb took this table from immuneACCESS and kept in-frame rearrangements with V and J called. Such tables lack part of the clones; where checked against another copy, unresolved V genes explain under half of the gap, and the rest is unexplained. The V and J calls and clone size were taken over from that table, and D and trimming were inferred from the DNA. This sample comprises around 150,000 clones, about 80% of them detected only once. The ten largest account for approximately 3.8% of the sample.

The collaborating institutions used their own protocols to collect whole blood in K2EDTA tubes. For TCRbeta analysis, collaborator samples were shipped as frozen whole blood, as isolated PBMCs, or as DNA extracted from either sample type. This record belongs to a study of blood T cell repertoires in COVID-19 (dated by TCRdb to the early 2020s). Turning to the overall study: Collaborator samples came from the United States, Italy and Spain and covered acute and convalescent phases of COVID-19. A de-identified subject ID, COVID-19 status, age in years and sex were almost always included in the sample metadata. The repertoires were made available in a free public database intended to serve as a resource for research on the immune response to SARS-CoV-2. The dataset comprised deeply sampled blood TCRbeta repertoires from subjects exposed to, actively infected with, or recovered from COVID-19. Samples came from the ongoing ImmuneRACE study (first 160 participants) plus 1,254 subjects from 6 global collaborators. Where HLA class I and class II types were available, the types were taken from metadata supplied by the sample provider, not from assay-based typing. The material from the prospective study consisted of cDNA or gDNA derived from T cells, B-cell-depleted T cells, or PBMCs.

Overall results and qualifications from the work: The amount of clinical and demographic metadata varied by source and participant and was provided uncurated.

The CDR3 spans 15 residues, from the cysteine through the phenylalanine. Here the CDR3 DNA is all that survives: 45 bases in frame from base 1. CDR1 and CDR2, looked up from the germline V gene, are LGHNA and YSLEER. After removal of 3 bases from V and 0 bases from J, the junction retains 2 bases not matched to a gene. The chain couples TRBV4-3 to TRBJ2-1; the central 7 bases match TRBD2. This receptor was taken from a woman aged 55 to 70 with acute or convalescent COVID-19. Sequencing used peripheral blood. At the DNA level, the sequence is TGCGCCAGCAGCCACAGACTAGCCTCCTACAATGAGCAGTTCTTC. The resulting protein is CASSHRLASYNEQFF.